This T cell receptor beta chain was sequenced in a study of blood T cell repertoires in COVID-19. The CDR3 sequence is 15 residues long. Germline V gene lookup returns CDR1 SGHTA and CDR2 FQGNSA. Trimming left V 2 bases short and J 3 bases short, with 14 bases between. In the original processing: Amplification of reference gene primers provided the estimated nucleated cell counts. The method was immunoSEQ multiplex PCR; TCRdb's version includes in-frame clones alone and lacks a portion of them. From that table come the V and J calls and clone size; the DNA was used to work out D and trimming. The table has 120,000 or so clones, around 74% seen once; the top ten hold roughly 5.5%.

This clonotype was obtained from a man between 60 and 70 years old with acute or convalescent COVID-19. What was sequenced was peripheral blood. The genes are TRBV7-2 and TRBJ2-7, with no clear D. The CDR3 spells CASSLSTARSYEQYF. CDR3 nucleotide sequence: TGTGCCAGCAGCTTATCTACAGCTCGAAGCTACGAGCAGTACTTC.